These T cell receptor beta chains were read from a single sample in a study of shared clonotypes between healthy human individuals. Sequencing was performed with immunoSEQ multiplex PCR; in TCRdb, only in-frame clones are kept and a portion is missing. The sample shows a few million clones, just over 90% of them seen only once. The sequenced material came from naive CD8+ T cells from PBMCs. The origin of the receptors is a man aged 18 to 29 in good health. Some clones in this sample may be carry-over from other donors' samples. The CDR3 runs from the conserved cysteine through the conserved F or W. D genes are given only for firm matches. Some rows have no size entry. The others give once, few or many, or a class for an expanded clone.

d_gene	j_gene	abundance	v_gene	CDR3aa	CDR3nt
.	TRBJ2-1	.	TRBV7-9	CASSQGRVRTSEQFF	TGTGCCAGCAGCCAAGGACGAGTCAGGACAAGTGAGCAGTTCTTC
TRBD2	TRBJ2-7	.	TRBV14	CASSQVASGSYEQYF	TGTGCCAGCAGCCAAGTGGCTAGCGGATCCTACGAGCAGTACTTC
.	TRBJ1-5	.	TRBV9	CASSRSGNNQPQHF	TGTGCCAGCAGCAGGTCAGGGAACAATCAGCCCCAGCATTTT
TRBD1	TRBJ1-6	.	TRBV7-9	CASSRDRRYAPLHF	TGTGCCAGCAGCCGGGACAGGAGGTATGCACCCCTCCACTTT
.	TRBJ2-3	.	TRBV9	CASSERDPRVRDTQYF	TGTGCCAGCAGCGAACGGGACCCCCGGGTAAGGGATACGCAGTATTTT
TRBD1	TRBJ2-7	.	TRBV5-8	CASSDRVDYEQYF	TGTGCCAGCAGCGACAGGGTCGACTACGAGCAGTACTTC
TRBD2	TRBJ2-7	.	TRBV13	CASSLESSGTEQYF	TGTGCCAGCAGCTTAGAGTCTAGCGGCACGGAGCAGTACTTC
.	TRBJ2-1	.	TRBV5-3	CARSFIRNEQFF	TGTGCCAGAAGCTTCATCCGGAATGAGCAGTTCTTC
.	TRBJ2-3	.	TRBV27	CASSLFPGAVDTQYF	TGTGCCAGCAGTTTATTTCCGGGGGCGGTAGATACGCAGTATTTT
.	TRBJ2-3	.	TRBV6-7	CASSRLGTAGTDTQYF	TGTGCCAGCAGTCGATTGGGGACGGCCGGCACAGATACGCAGTATTTT
.	TRBJ2-1	.	TRBV29-1	CSDRDIYNEQFF	TGCAGCGACCGTGACATCTACAATGAGCAGTTCTTC
TRBD2	TRBJ2-4	once	TRBV28	CASRSAGGHQAKNIQYF	TGTGCCAGCAGGAGCGCGGGAGGTCATCAGGCCAAAAACATTCAGTACTTC
.	TRBJ1-4	.	TRBV5-1	CASSSGNIPGEGEKLFF	TGCGCCAGCAGCTCTGGAAATATACCAGGGGAAGGTGAAAAACTGTTTTTT
.	TRBJ1-5	.	TRBV28	CASSFRRRGYQPQHF	TGTGCCAGCAGTTTTCGCAGGCGGGGGTATCAGCCCCAGCATTTT
TRBD1	TRBJ2-1	once	TRBV29-1	CSVEPRQGSYNEQFF	TGCAGCGTTGAACCAAGACAGGGGTCCTACAATGAGCAGTTCTTC
TRBD1	TRBJ2-7	once	TRBV6-5	CASSYPGGAASEQYF	TGTGCCAGCAGTTACCCAGGGGGCGCCGCCAGCGAGCAGTACTTC
.	TRBJ2-5	.	TRBV6-6	CASSYEGAWKTQYF	TGTGCCAGCAGTTACGAGGGAGCTTGGAAGACCCAGTACTTC
TRBD1	TRBJ2-7	.	TRBV5-8	CASRPTGQISYEQYF	TGTGCCAGCAGACCGACGGGACAGATCTCCTACGAGCAGTACTTC
.	TRBJ1-1	.	TRBV28	CASSGGTMNTEAFF	TGTGCCAGCAGTGGTGGAACTATGAACACTGAAGCTTTCTTT
TRBD1	TRBJ1-1	once	TRBV19	CASILGPTGGRNTEAFF	TGTGCCAGTATTCTCGGCCCAACAGGGGGCAGGAACACTGAAGCTTTCTTT
TRBD1	TRBJ2-5	once	TRBV7-9	CASSFRQGPYQETQYF	TGTGCCAGCAGCTTCCGACAGGGGCCCTACCAAGAGACCCAGTACTTC
.	TRBJ1-1	.	TRBV4-3	CASSQDGNTEAFF	TGCGCCAGCAGCCAAGATGGGAACACTGAAGCTTTCTTT
.	TRBJ2-2	.	TRBV5-1	CASSSTPDRRFTGELFF	TGCGCCAGCAGCTCAACACCAGACAGGCGTTTCACCGGGGAGCTGTTTTTT
.	TRBJ2-1	.	TRBV7-9	CASIQGDNEQFF	TGTGCCAGCATCCAAGGGGACAATGAGCAGTTCTTC
TRBD2	TRBJ2-1	.	TRBV5-1	CASSPGLAGPSSYNEQFF	TGCGCCAGCAGCCCCGGACTAGCGGGGCCTAGCTCCTACAATGAGCAGTTCTTC
TRBD1	TRBJ1-2	.	TRBV29-1	CSVSGPDRGLHGYTF	TGCAGCGTCTCGGGCCCCGACAGGGGGCTGCATGGCTACACCTTC
TRBD2	TRBJ2-2	.	TRBV7-9	CASSRSGSGTGELFF	TGTGCCAGCAGCCGCAGCGGGAGTGGCACCGGGGAGCTGTTTTTT
.	TRBJ2-7	once	TRBV10-3	CAISGLDSAYEQYF	TGTGCCATCAGTGGTTTGGACAGCGCCTACGAGCAGTACTTC
.	TRBJ1-6	.	TRBV6-5	CASSYGRNSPLHF	TGTGCCAGCAGTTACGGCAGAAATTCACCCCTCCACTTT
TRBD1	TRBJ1-5	once	TRBV6-5	CASSPGQFLQPQHF	TGTGCCAGCAGCCCGGGACAGTTTCTTCAGCCCCAGCATTTT
.	TRBJ2-1	.	TRBV9	CASSVLGSSYNEQFF	TGTGCCAGCAGCGTACTGGGGAGCAGCTACAATGAGCAGTTCTTC
TRBD2	TRBJ2-7	.	TRBV7-3	CASSLYPSGHIKTYEQYF	TGTGCCAGCAGCTTATACCCTAGCGGGCACATTAAGACCTACGAGCAGTACTTC
.	TRBJ2-7	.	TRBV4-1	CASSQIGTTYEQYF	TGCGCCAGCAGCCAAATCGGGACGACCTACGAGCAGTACTTC
TRBD2	TRBJ2-2	.	TRBV9	CASSGTSGRAGGELFF	TGTGCCAGCAGCGGTACTAGCGGGAGGGCCGGCGGGGAGCTGTTTTTT
.	TRBJ1-1	.	TRBV29-1	CSVGGSQPPNTEAFF	TGCAGCGTTGGGGGTTCTCAACCTCCTAACACTGAAGCTTTCTTT
.	TRBJ1-1	.	TRBV5-1	CASSLRAANTEAFF	TGCGCCAGCAGCTTGCGCGCAGCGAACACTGAAGCTTTCTTT
.	TRBJ2-1	many	TRBV9	CASSVGWDEQFF	TGTGCCAGCAGCGTAGGCTGGGATGAGCAGTTCTTC
.	TRBJ1-1	.	TRBV28	CASSQYRTMNTEAFF	TGTGCCAGCAGTCAATACAGGACGATGAACACTGAAGCTTTCTTT
.	TRBJ1-2	.	TRBV9	CASSAGTYGYTF	TGTGCCAGCAGCGCCGGAACGTATGGCTACACCTTC
TRBD2	TRBJ2-7	once	TRBV19	CASSISGMRSEQYF	TGTGCCAGTAGTATCAGCGGGATGAGGAGCGAGCAGTACTTC
.	TRBJ2-7	.	TRBV28	CASSWMEARLEQYF	TGTGCCAGCAGTTGGATGGAGGCCCGCCTCGAGCAGTACTTC
.	TRBJ2-3	.	TRBV21-1	CASSKGWQDTQYF	TGTGCCAGCAGCAAAGGGTGGCAAGATACGCAGTATTTT